A single sample is the source of the 13 T cell receptor beta chains below, sequenced in a study of T cells in Graves' hyperthyroidism and ophthalmopathy. Amplified regions were TCR beta CDR3 sequences from RNA transcripts. The HTBI primer set drove a first-round RT-PCR of the TCR CDR3. Via MiXCR, TCRdb re-called the multiplex PCR reads, giving one row per CDR3 protein. The table shows about 98,000 distinct CDR3 sequences, with 35% to 45% occurring only once. The source material was peripheral blood or thyroid tissue (not recorded which). Receptor source: a woman aged 25 to 39 with Graves' hyperthyroidism.

This clonotype has a count of ten or more. The chain joins TRBV5-1 to TRBJ2-7; a possible D gene is TRBD2 (7 bases). CDR1 and CDR2 (germline): SGHRS, YFSETQ. V was trimmed by 3 bases and J by 7 bases, leaving 17 bases between them. The CDR3 spans 14 residues. The CDR3 bases are TGCGCCAGCAGCTCTATCCCAGGGGAGGGAGAGCAGTACTTC. This encodes CASSSIPGEGEQYF.

This sequence joins TRBV14 and TRBJ2-7, with TRBD2 as a possible D gene (6 bases). The ends were cut back, 1 base at V and 0 bases at J, with 10 bases in the middle. Germline CDR1 reads SGHDN; CDR2 reads FVKESK. The CDR3 totals 15 residues. CDR3 sequence (DNA): TGTGCCAGCAGCCAAGGTGCGGGACCCTCCTACGAGCAGTACTTC. Its protein product is CASSQGAGPSYEQYF.

The DNA for the CDR3 is TGTGCCAGCAGCCCCCCCCCGGGACGGGGCTTCTTT. Translated, it gives CASSPPPGRGFF. The genes are TRBV7-9 and TRBJ1-1, with D tentatively TRBD1 (5 bases). With 5 bases removed from V and 14 bases from J, the gap between germline ends came to 18 bases. The CDR3 extends over 12 amino acids. CDR1 is SEHNR, CDR2 FQNEAQ, per germline (reference sequence).

The chain recombines TRBV7-2 with TRBJ2-1; 10 bases agree with TRBD2. Germline lookup yields CDR1 SGHTA and CDR2 FQGNSA. CDR3 length equals 16 residues. The J segment lost 4 bases and the V segment lost 2 bases, leaving 5 bases of the junction unmatched. CDR3 DNA sequence: TGTGCCAGCAGCTTAACCTCTAGCGGGAGTTACAATGAGCAGTTCTTC. Residues: CASSLTSSGSYNEQFF.

This clonotype was seen a few times. The genes are TRBV2 and TRBJ1-6; 12 bases agree with TRBD1. The CDR3 has 14 amino acids. The V gene's germline CDR1 is SNHLY and CDR2 FYNNEI. V shed 7 bases, J shed 11 bases, and the junction held 6 bases outside the gene matches. CDR3 sequence reads: CASKGTGGEPPLHF. The CDR3 DNA follows: TGTGCCAGCAAAGGGACAGGGGGCGAACCACCCCTCCACTTT.

In this sample, this clonotype turned up many times. Mismatch with germline at one junction end may stem from a read error. The chain has TRBV7-3 and TRBJ2-5, with TRBD1 as a possible D gene (6 bases). The length of the CDR3 is 14 residues. CDR1 is SGHTA and CDR2 is FQGTGA in the germline V gene. CDR3 nucleotides: TGCGCCAGCAGCCTGGGGGCAGGGGCGGAGACCCAGTACTTC. Its translation is CASSLGAGAETQYF.

This clonotype was detected only once. Since the CDR3 does not end with the conserved phenylalanine or tryptophan, this likely comes from a read error. The DNA is left out, because the CDR3 cannot be placed on it with certainty; the CDR3 is given as TCRdb lists it. V and J are TRBV2 and TRBJ1-4. Termini included, the CDR3 measures 8 amino acids. CDR1 is SNHLY and CDR2 is FYNNEI in the germline V gene. CDR3: CASSEAGV.

This clonotype is a singleton in its sample. A read error may produce the germline difference seen at one junction end. This chain links TRBV5-1 with TRBJ2-7; 8 bases are a match to TRBD1. Germline V gives CDR1 SGHRS, CDR2 YFSETQ. CDR3 size: 13 residues. The CDR3 loop reads CASSLQDRDEQYF. As DNA, the CDR3 is TGTGCCAGCTCCCTGCAGGACAGGGACGAGCAGTACTTC.

At least ten counts were recorded for this clonotype. The chain couples TRBV5-1 to TRBJ1-1, with D perhaps matching TRBD1 (6 bases). V gave up 0 bases and J gave up 1 base, with 13 bases separating them. CDR1 SGHRS and CDR2 YFSETQ come from the germline V gene. This CDR3 comprises 16 residues. CDR3 bases: TGCGCCAGCAGCTTGGTCGGGGGGGGGCGGAACACTGAAGCTTTCTTT. Residues: CASSLVGGGRNTEAFF.

V and J are TRBV7-2 and TRBJ2-7, with 7 bases lining up with TRBD1. This CDR3 comprises 14 residues. V shed 9 bases and J 2 bases; nucleotides not matched to a gene: 10. Germline CDR1 is SGHTA and CDR2 is FQGNSA. This CDR3 is CASSIVQGTYEQYF. CDR3 bases: TGTGCCAGTAGTATTGTACAGGGGACCTACGAGCAGTACTTC. The variable domain in full, completed from reference TRBV7-2 and TRBJ2-7, reads GAGVSQSPSNKVTEKGKDVELRCDPISGHTALYWYRQSLGQGLEFLIYFQGNSAPDKSGLPSDRFSAERTGGSVSTLTIQRTQQEDSAVYLCASSIVQGTYEQYFGPGTRLTVT.

In its sample, this clonotype was seen many times. V is TRBV28 and J is TRBJ2-6, with 9 bases aligning to TRBD1. The germline CDR1 and CDR2 sequences are MDHEN and SYDVKM. V was clipped by 3 bases and J by 1 base; unmatched bases: 7. This CDR3 spans 18 amino acids. CDR3 protein: CASSFRTGARSGANVLTF. CDR3 DNA: TGTGCCAGCAGTTTCCGGACAGGGGCTCGTTCTGGGGCCAACGTCCTGACTTTC.

The CDR3 protein is CSARDWYSGSVLETQYF. In DNA, the CDR3 is TGCAGTGCTAGAGATTGGTATAGCGGGAGTGTATTGGAGACCCAGTACTTC. This chain uses TRBV20-1 with TRBJ2-5, with 9 bases identical to TRBD2. The V gene end was trimmed by 0 bases and the J gene end by 5 bases; junction bases not matched to a gene: 13. CDR3 size: 17 residues. Germline-derived CDR1 and CDR2 are DFQATT and SNEGSKA (reference sequence).

This clonotype was recorded at least ten times. This chain uses TRBV2 with TRBJ1-1, with D perhaps TRBD1 (6 bases). V was pared by 5 bases and J by 1 base, with 11 bases between. Looked up from germline, CDR1 is SNHLY and CDR2 is FYNNEI. The CDR3 is made up of 14 amino acids. CDR3 sequence (DNA): TGTGCCAGCAGTCTACAGGGCACGAACACTGAAGCTTTCTTT. Encoded protein: CASSLQGTNTEAFF.